This T cell receptor beta chain was documented in a study of siplizumab effects on memory and regulatory T cells. Study conclusions and caveats: Alloreactive sequences traceable to unstimulated CD4+ memory cells declined significantly under siplizumab.

The CDR3 is made up of 12 amino acids. CDR1 is LNHDA, CDR2 SQIVND, per germline (reference sequence). V lost 11 bases to trimming and J lost 2 bases, with 9 bases between them. The data were produced by immunoSEQ multiplex PCR, yet TCRdb's version contains in-frame clones alone and is incomplete. The sample has about 50,000 clones; nearly 95% are singletons. Worth noting for this clone: Its antigen is currently unknown.

This TCR came from a human donor in good health. Source material: CD8+ T cells sorted from blood. V and J are TRBV19 and TRBJ2-2; D gene ambiguous. CDR3 sequence reads: CAGRLNTGELFF. The CDR3 DNA follows: TGTGCCGGACGGTTAAACACCGGGGAGCTGTTTTTT.